Given below is one T cell receptor (beta chain) in context. As processed by the authors: Reference gene primer amplification gave estimated nucleated cell counts. Sequencing used immunoSEQ multiplex PCR; TCRdb keeps in-frame clones, though not all of them. The DNA was the basis for D and trimming; V, J and clone size are from that table. The sample holds 200,000 to 250,000 clones, 84% seen once. The sample originates from a study of blood T cell repertoires in COVID-19. Overall study: From the United States, Italy and Spain came samples of acute and convalescent COVID-19. T cells, B-cell-depleted T cells, or PBMCs supplied cDNA or gDNA.

This CDR3 has 14 amino acids. Germline CDR1 reads LGHDT; CDR2 reads YNNKEL (reference sequence). Trimming removed 0 bases from V and 4 bases from J, with 7 bases in between. The TCR originated in a woman aged 45-59 years with active or convalescent COVID-19. The rearrangement uses TRBV3-1 (or the pseudogene TRBV3-2) and TRBJ1-5, with a possible D match to TRBD1 (6 bases). The sequenced sample consisted of peripheral blood. CDR3 nucleotide sequence: TGTGCCAGCAGCCAAGACACAGGGAATCAGCCCCAGCATTTT. It is translated as CASSQDTGNQPQHF.